These 22 T cell receptor beta chains share one sample of origin, sequenced in a study of cytomegalovirus exposure and HLA in healthy donors. Produced via immunoSEQ multiplex PCR; TCRdb's table is partial and in-frame only. The sample holds a few hundred thousand clones, nearly 90% seen once. Material for sequencing was PBMCs. The receptors were sampled from a woman under 30 in good health and CMV-seronegative.

Of note for this clone: The sample holds other DNA sequences that translate to the same CDR3. The J gene is TRBJ1-2, the V gene TRBV28; D unresolved. Germline CDR1 and CDR2: MDHEN and SYDVKM. Deletions cut 2 bases from V and 3 bases from J, with 4 bases between. The CDR3 covers 12 residues. In DNA, the CDR3 is TGTGCCAGCAGTTTAGGAGACTATGGCTACACCTTC. This sequence encodes CASSLGDYGYTF.

The chain carries TRBV28 and TRBJ1-5; D perhaps matches TRBD1 (5 bases). The length of the CDR3 is 17 residues. The V end lost 3 bases, the J end lost 7 bases, and 22 bases lay between the germline ends. Germline CDR1 is MDHEN and CDR2 is SYDVKM. The CDR3 is CASSFPAGGRGRQPQHF. Here the CDR3 DNA reads TGTGCCAGCAGTTTCCCCGCGGGGGGGAGGGGCAGACAGCCCCAGCATTTT.

This clone was counted only a few times. The V call is TRBV19, the J call TRBJ1-2, with 8 nucleotides matching TRBD1. Germline V gene data show CDR1 as LNHDA and CDR2 as SQIVND (reference sequence). The trim removed 7 bases at V and 2 bases at J, leaving 9 bases unmatched. CDR3 length: 15 amino acids. In DNA, the CDR3 is TGTGCCAGTACCACAAACCAGGGGGCCAACTATGGCTACACCTTC. Translated: CASTTNQGANYGYTF.

The chain joins TRBV15 to TRBJ1-2; D call uncertain. Germline CDR1 reads LNHNV; CDR2 reads YYDKDF (reference sequence). V gave up 1 base and J gave up 0 bases, with 15 bases separating them. There are 17 residues in the CDR3. CDR3 amino acids: CATSRALGSTPNYGYTF. The DNA of the CDR3 is TGTGCCACCAGCAGAGCCTTGGGCAGCACACCTAACTATGGCTACACCTTC.

J is TRBJ1-6 and V is TRBV6-5; 9 bases align to TRBD1. The CDR3 extends over 15 amino acids. The ends lost 6 bases at V and 5 bases at J; junction bases unmatched: 5. The germline CDR1 and CDR2 sequences are MNHEY and SVGAGI. In DNA, the CDR3 is TGTGCCAGCAGCCTTGGACAGGGGAATAATTCACCCCTCCACTTT. It is translated as CASSLGQGNNSPLHF.

The chain couples TRBV19 to TRBJ1-5; 8 bases fit TRBD1. This CDR3 has 15 amino acids. Trimming took 5 bases from V and 2 from J; bases not matched to a gene: 5. Germline V gene sequence: CDR1 LNHDA, CDR2 SQIVND (reference sequence). The CDR3 loop reads CASSPTGARNQPQHF. CDR3 nucleotides: TGTGCCAGTAGTCCGACAGGGGCCCGCAATCAGCCCCAGCATTTT.

The chain has TRBV27 and TRBJ2-1; tentative D call: TRBD2 (6 bases). Germline V gene lookup returns CDR1 MNHEY and CDR2 SMNVEV (reference sequence). The CDR3 extends over 14 amino acids. Trimming removed 3 bases at V and 4 bases at J, with 10 bases between. This chain's CDR3 is CASSFFGGYNEQFF. CDR3 nucleotides: TGTGCCAGCAGTTTCTTCGGGGGATACAATGAGCAGTTCTTC.

On this clone: A read error may produce the germline difference seen at one junction end. J is TRBJ1-2 and V is TRBV20-1, with 7 bases lining up with TRBD1. CDR1 and CDR2 from the germline V gene are DFQATT and SNEGSKA (reference sequence). The CDR3 extends over 11 amino acids. The CDR3 here is CSANDSGQSHF. The CDR3 bases are TGCAGTGCCAACGACTCGGGACAGTCGCACTTC.

The chain joins TRBV5-6 to TRBJ2-3; tentative D call: TRBD2 (5 bases). CDR1 is SGHDT and CDR2 is YYEEEE in the germline V gene. The CDR3 covers 13 residues. Trimming removed 2 bases at V and 6 bases at J, with 10 bases between. In DNA form, the CDR3 reads TGTGCCAGCAGCTTCGGGGTTGGGGATACGCAGTATTTT. It yields the protein CASSFGVGDTQYF.

V usage is TRBV11-2 and J usage is TRBJ2-1; tentative D call: TRBD2 (6 bases). Germline V gives CDR1 SGHAT, CDR2 FQNNGV. The CDR3 consists of 14 residues. The V and J ends lost 0 bases and 8 bases respectively, with 11 bases between them. As DNA, the CDR3 is TGTGCCAGCAGCTTAGATGCTAGCGTAGATGAGCAGTTCTTC. This translates into CASSLDASVDEQFF.

This clone appeared a single time. The chain joins TRBV7-9 to TRBJ2-3, with 9 bases that match TRBD2. The germline V gene has CDR1 SEHNR and CDR2 FQNEAQ (reference sequence). V shed 0 bases and J 4 bases; nucleotides not matched to a gene: 5. The CDR3 totals 16 residues. The CDR3 loop is CASSLASGGSADTQYF. The CDR3 DNA is TGTGCCAGCAGCTTAGCGAGCGGGGGGAGTGCAGATACGCAGTATTTT.

The gene calls are TRBV15 and TRBJ2-1; 7 nucleotides align to TRBD2. CDR3 length: 14 residues. Trimming cost V 5 bases and J 6 bases; bases outside gene matches: 7. Per the germline V gene, CDR1 is LNHNV and CDR2 is YYDKDF (reference sequence). CDR3 sequence (DNA): TGTGCCACCAGCCAATTAGCGGGTCGCAATGAGCAGTTCTTC. Translating gives CATSQLAGRNEQFF.

V and J are TRBV7-6 and TRBJ2-2; possible D gene TRBD1, 5 bases. Between the trimmed V and J ends, which lost 1 base and 5 bases, there was a span of 11 bases. Germline CDR1 reads SGHVS; CDR2 reads FNYEAQ. The CDR3 extends over 15 amino acids. CDR3 loop: CASSLEGARTGELFF. In DNA, the CDR3 is TGTGCCAGCAGCTTAGAAGGGGCTCGGACCGGGGAGCTGTTTTTT.

This clone was recorded a few times. The same CDR3 can be traced to other DNA sequences in this sample. The chain carries TRBV27 and TRBJ2-7; 8 nucleotides align to TRBD1. Trimming cost V 6 bases and J 4 bases; bases outside gene matches: 5. Germline V gives CDR1 MNHEY, CDR2 SMNVEV (reference sequence). CDR3 length: 13 amino acids. CDR3 sequence (DNA): TGTGCCAGCAGCCGGACAGGGAATTACGAGCAGTACTTC. As protein: CASSRTGNYEQYF.

The V gene is TRBV2, the J gene TRBJ2-7; D not resolved. Per germline, CDR1 SNHLY and CDR2 FYNNEI. The germline V and J ends were trimmed by 7 bases and 0 bases, with 13 bases remaining between them. CDR3 size: 14 residues. CDR3 sequence (DNA): TGTGCCAGCAAATATTCCGCCAGCTCCTACGAGCAGTACTTC. Translation: CASKYSASSYEQYF.

The J gene is TRBJ2-2, the V gene TRBV10-3, with D maybe TRBD1 (5 bases). The CDR3 is made up of 15 amino acids. Trimming removed 9 bases at V and 5 bases at J, with 19 bases between. Germline V gene sequence: CDR1 ENHRY, CDR2 SYGVKD. The CDR3: CAILQANGGTGELFF. The CDR3 coding sequence is TGTGCCATTCTACAGGCCAACGGCGGTACCGGGGAGCTGTTTTTT.

This chain links TRBV2 with TRBJ2-7; D unresolved. This CDR3 contains 12 residues. V gave up 4 bases and J gave up 5 bases, with 9 bases separating them. Per the germline V gene, CDR1 is SNHLY and CDR2 is FYNNEI. DNA of the CDR3: TGTGCCAGCAGTGTTCGGTACCACGAGCAGTACTTC. Its translation is CASSVRYHEQYF.

A word on this clone: Relative to the germline gene, one junction end is altered; a read error may explain this. This chain joins TRBV5-4 and TRBJ1-6; TRBD1 matches at 8 bases. The CDR3 sequence is 14 residues long. Germline assignment: CDR1 SGHNT and CDR2 YYREEE (reference sequence). The DNA of the CDR3 is TGTGCCAGCAGTTTGGACAGGGAAAATTCACCCCTCCACTTT. Translated, it gives CASSLDRENSPLHF.

This clone was counted many times. The J gene is TRBJ2-3, the V gene TRBV6-4; 10 bases map to TRBD2. There are 15 residues in the CDR3. V lost 5 bases and J lost 0; bases outside the gene matches: 2. Germline CDR1 MRHNA, CDR2 SNTAGT. The CDR3 loop is CASSSGGASTDTQYF. The CDR3 DNA reads as TGTGCCAGCAGTAGCGGGGGGGCTAGCACAGATACGCAGTATTTT.

The gene calls are TRBV7-6 and TRBJ2-5, with no clear D. Germline CDR1 is SGHVS and CDR2 is FNYEAQ. The CDR3 length is 15 residues. The ends were cut back, 3 bases at V and 4 bases at J, with 15 bases in the middle. CDR3 loop: CASSFSLAISETQYF. CDR3 sequence (DNA): TGTGCCAGCAGCTTCAGTTTGGCCATTTCAGAGACCCAGTACTTC.

The chain is built from TRBV30 and TRBJ1-2, with D tentatively TRBD1 (6 bases). This CDR3 has 13 residues. The V gene lost 3 bases and the J gene lost 4 bases, with 12 bases spanning the gap. Per the germline V gene, CDR1 is GTSNPN and CDR2 is SVGIG (reference sequence). The DNA of the CDR3 is TGTGCCTGGAGCGCCGACAGGACCTATGGCTACACCTTC. The encoded protein is CAWSADRTYGYTF.

J is TRBJ1-3 and V is TRBV6-5; TRBD1 matches at 7 bases. Germline trimming cut 2 bases from V and 3 bases from J; bases unmatched to any gene: 7. This CDR3 has 16 amino acids. Germline-derived CDR1 and CDR2 are MNHEY and SVGAGI. In DNA, the CDR3 is TGTGCCAGCAGTTACGGGAGGACAGGAGGTGGAAACACCATATATTTT. It specifies CASSYGRTGGGNTIYF.